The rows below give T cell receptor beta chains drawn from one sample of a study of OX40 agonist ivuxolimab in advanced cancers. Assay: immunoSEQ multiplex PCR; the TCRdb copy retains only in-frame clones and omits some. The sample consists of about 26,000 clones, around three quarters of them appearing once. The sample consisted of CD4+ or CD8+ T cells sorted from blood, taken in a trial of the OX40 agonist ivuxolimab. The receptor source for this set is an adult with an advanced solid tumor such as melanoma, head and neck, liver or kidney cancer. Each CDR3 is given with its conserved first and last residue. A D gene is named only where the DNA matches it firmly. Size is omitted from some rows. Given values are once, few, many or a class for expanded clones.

CASSTGTGFNSPLHF	TGCGCCAGCAGCACCGGGACAGGCTTTAATTCACCCCTCCACTTT	few	TRBV5-1	TRBD1	TRBJ1-6
CASRPGLAGSSDTQYF	TGTGCCAGCAGACCGGGACTAGCGGGGTCGTCAGATACGCAGTATTTT	once	TRBV25-1	TRBD2	TRBJ2-3
CASSEGSSGVKYEQYF	TGCGCCAGCAGTGAGGGTAGTAGCGGGGTAAAGTACGAGCAGTACTTC	NA	TRBV10-1	TRBD2	TRBJ2-7
CASSFSPNNEQFF	TGTGCCAGCAGCTTCAGCCCAAACAATGAGCAGTTCTTC	few	TRBV7-2	NA	TRBJ2-1
CASSPGGRLNTEAFF	TGTGCCAGCAGCCCCGGCGGGCGGCTGAACACTGAAGCTTTCTTT	NA	TRBV7-3	NA	TRBJ1-1
CASSVADQGETQYF	TGTGCCAGCAGCGTAGCTGATCAAGGAGAGACCCAGTACTTC	NA	TRBV9	NA	TRBJ2-5
CAISEGLNTEAFF	TGTGCCATCAGTGAGGGTCTGAACACTGAAGCTTTCTTT	medium-sized	TRBV10-3	NA	TRBJ1-1
CASTSGQVSQPQHF	TGTGCCAGCACCTCAGGACAGGTCTCTCAGCCCCAGCATTTT	NA	TRBV6-1	TRBD1	TRBJ1-5
CASRPGQTFSNQPQHF	TGTGCCAGCAGACCGGGACAGACCTTTAGCAATCAGCCCCAGCATTTT	NA	TRBV27	TRBD1	TRBJ1-5
CASSISRGSTDTQYF	TGTGCCAGTTCCATCTCGCGGGGGAGCACAGATACGCAGTATTTT	NA	TRBV6-6	TRBD2	TRBJ2-3
CASSLELGAEDGYTF	TGCGCCAGCAGCTTGGAGCTGGGGGCAGAAGATGGCTACACCTTC	NA	TRBV5-1	NA	TRBJ1-2
CASSGTWGNEAFF	TGCGCCAGCAGCGGAACGTGGGGAAATGAAGCTTTCTTT	NA	TRBV5-1	NA	TRBJ1-1
CASSLNILGSTDTQYF	TGTGCCAGCAGCTTAAACATTCTGGGGAGCACAGATACGCAGTATTTT	NA	TRBV7-2	NA	TRBJ2-3
CASSQDRGAWGRNYGYTF	TGCGCCAGCAGCCAAGATAGGGGGGCATGGGGGCGTAACTATGGCTACACCTTC	NA	TRBV4-1	NA	TRBJ1-2
CASSIDETGRYGYTF	TGTGCCAGTAGTATAGATGAGACAGGGCGCTATGGCTACACCTTC	NA	TRBV19	TRBD1	TRBJ1-2
CASSKVVETEAFF	TGTGCCAGCAGCAAAGTGGTGGAGACTGAAGCTTTCTTT	NA	TRBV21-1	NA	TRBJ1-1
CASSQGISFYEQYF	TGTGCCAGCAGCCAAGGGATTTCTTTTTACGAGCAGTACTTC	NA	TRBV6-5	NA	TRBJ2-7
CASSWGQVDEKLFF	TGCGCCAGCAGTTGGGGACAGGTGGATGAAAAACTGTTTTTT	few	TRBV5-1	TRBD1	TRBJ1-4
CASSVRSGANVLTF	TGTGCCAGCAGTGTAAGGTCTGGGGCCAACGTCCTGACTTTC	few	TRBV2	NA	TRBJ2-6
CAISESYEGRGSNQPQHF	TGTGCCATCAGTGAGTCGTATGAGGGCAGGGGGAGCAATCAGCCCCAGCATTTT	few	TRBV10-3	TRBD1	TRBJ1-5
CASSPPLNSPLHF	TGTGCCAGCAGTCCCCCCCTGAATTCACCCCTCCACTTT	NA	TRBV27	NA	TRBJ1-6
CSVDGPSGVSYEQYF	TGCAGCGTTGATGGACCCTCGGGGGTCTCCTACGAGCAGTACTTC	once	TRBV29-1	NA	TRBJ2-7
CASNLGMGCTF	TGTGCCAGCAATCTAGGGATGGGCTGCACCTTC	NA	TRBV2	NA	TRBJ1-2
CASSIQRGSYNEQFF	TGTGCCAGTAGTATCCAGCGGGGCTCCTACAATGAGCAGTTCTTC	NA	TRBV19	TRBD2	TRBJ2-1
CASSLQPPQFSNQPQHF	TGTGCCAGCAGCCTGCAACCCCCCCAATTTAGCAATCAGCCCCAGCATTTT	NA	TRBV2	NA	TRBJ1-5
CASREPSQSSGNTIYF	TGTGCCAGCAGGGAACCCTCGCAGAGCTCTGGAAACACCATATATTTT	few	TRBV7-9	NA	TRBJ1-3
CASTVGQNYGYTF	TGCGCCAGCACCGTGGGACAGAACTATGGCTACACCTTC	NA	TRBV5-1	TRBD1	TRBJ1-2
CASSQRDVQANVLTF	TGTGCCAGCTCCCAAAGGGACGTCCAGGCCAACGTCCTGACTTTC	few	TRBV18	NA	TRBJ2-6
CASSASGALNTEAFF	TGTGCCAGCAGCGCGTCAGGGGCATTGAACACTGAAGCTTTCTTT	NA	TRBV9	NA	TRBJ1-1
CASSLDRTGGTDTQYF	TGTGCCAGCAGCTTAGATAGGACAGGGGGGACAGATACGCAGTATTTT	NA	TRBV7-8	TRBD1	TRBJ2-3
CASSVGEAGFSSYNEQFF	TGTGCCAGCAGCGTGGGAGAAGCGGGGTTTAGCTCCTACAATGAGCAGTTCTTC	NA	TRBV9	TRBD2	TRBJ2-1
CASSLDPYEQYF	TGTGCCAGCAGTTTGGACCCGTACGAGCAGTACTTC	few	TRBV2	NA	TRBJ2-7
CASSWGGANQPQHF	TGTGCCAGCAGTTGGGGGGGGGCGAATCAGCCCCAGCATTTT	few	TRBV5-6	NA	TRBJ1-5
CASRPGPDGAFF	TGTGCCAGCAGACCAGGGCCCGACGGAGCTTTCTTT	NA	TRBV2	NA	TRBJ1-1
CASSIAGRSNQPQHF	TGTGCCAGTAGTATTGCGGGCAGGTCCAATCAGCCCCAGCATTTT	once	TRBV19	NA	TRBJ1-5
CASSVEGPNQPQHF	TGTGCCAGCAGTGTTGAAGGACCCAATCAGCCCCAGCATTTT	few	TRBV2	NA	TRBJ1-5
CASSNDPGRGQPQHF	TGCGCCAGCAGCAATGACCCAGGGCGGGGTCAGCCCCAGCATTTT	NA	TRBV5-1	NA	TRBJ1-5
CASSLTSRWPFSYEQYF	TGTGCCAGCAGTTTGACATCCCGTTGGCCCTTCTCCTACGAGCAGTACTTC	NA	TRBV27	NA	TRBJ2-7
CASSTQGWGYTF	TGTGCCAGCAGCACGCAGGGTTGGGGCTACACCTTC	NA	TRBV9	NA	TRBJ1-2
CASSPGRESTEAFF	TGTGCCAGCTCACCGGGGAGGGAGAGCACTGAAGCTTTCTTT	few	TRBV18	NA	TRBJ1-1
CASSGRTGGSPPLHF	TGTGCCAGCAGCGGGCGGACAGGGGGTTCGCCACCCCTCCACTTT	NA	TRBV5-5	TRBD1	TRBJ1-6